The T cell receptor beta chain described here comes from a study of cytomegalovirus exposure and HLA in healthy donors. About the study: Some 85 million unique TCRs from HLA-typed donors were held in an early data release.

Germline V gives CDR1 MNHEY, CDR2 SMNVEV (reference sequence). Trimming removed 5 bases at V and 4 bases at J, with 11 bases between. This CDR3 contains 13 residues. PCR was performed using 60 Vbeta and 13 Jbeta primers. Using immunoSEQ multiplex PCR, the repertoire was profiled, and TCRdb retains in-frame clones only, with some absent. The table lists under 150,000 clones, 82% of them singletons. Of note for this clone: As yet, its antigen is unknown.

Study-wide results and limits: DRB1 had the most TCR associations and HLA-C the fewest, a later analysis found, with rates varying by HLA locus. Sequencing artifact likely explains a cluster of highly shared sequence variants. Most subjects had HLA-A and HLA-B alleles reportedly predicted accurately by TCR beta sequences.

The specimen was PBMCs. This receptor was taken from a male donor in good health and CMV-seronegative. V gene TRBV27 combines with J gene TRBJ1-1, with D unresolved. CDR3 DNA sequence: TGTGCCAGCAGTCCCCTAGGCGGCACTGAAGCTTTCTTT. Translated: CASSPLGGTEAFF.